The present entry profiles one T cell receptor beta chain with its context. Method: immunoSEQ multiplex PCR; TCRdb's copy keeps in-frame clones and lacks some. Of more than 20,000 clones listed, over 80% are singletons. V was trimmed by 0 bases and J by 0 bases, leaving 10 bases between them. The germline CDR1 and CDR2 sequences are SGDLS and YYNGEE. CDR3 length: 16 residues. These data come from a study of untreated major depressive disorder. The sequencing input was CD4+ T cells from PBMCs. This clonotype was sampled from a man aged 25 to 40 in good health. The chain has TRBV9 and TRBJ2-1; no clear D gene. The CDR3 coding sequence is TGTGCCAGCAGCGTAGGAGGCGGAAACTCCTACAATGAGCAGTTCTTC. Its protein is CASSVGGGNSYNEQFF.